Detailed here is one TCR beta chain. Here immunoSEQ multiplex PCR was the method, and the copy in TCRdb shows in-frame clones only, minus some. The sample contains over a million clones, just under 99% of which appear only once. This sample is drawn from a study of shared clonotypes between healthy human individuals. Germline CDR1 reads SGHKS; CDR2 reads YYEKEE (reference sequence). The CDR3 sequence is 16 residues long. J lost 6 bases, V lost 1 base, and 9 bases had no gene match. Sequenced input: naive CD4+ T cells sorted from blood. Subset here: CD45RA+ positively selected. The V and J genes are TRBV5-5 and TRBJ2-7; 11 positions match TRBD2. This receptor was identified in a man aged 25-45 years in good health. This CDR3 reads CASSLTSLAGVGEQYF. CDR3 nucleotides: TGTGCCAGCAGCTTGACCTCACTAGCGGGAGTTGGCGAGCAGTACTTC.